This record concerns one T cell receptor (beta chain) sequence. Germline V CDR1 and CDR2: SNHLY, FYNNEI. The ends were cut back, 5 bases at V and 0 bases at J, with 23 bases in the middle. CDR3 length: 19 amino acids. Authors of the study amplified TCR beta CDR3 regions from RNA transcripts. A first-round RT-PCR of the TCR CDR3 used the HTBI primer set. TCRdb analysed the multiplex PCR reads with MiXCR anew, one entry per CDR3 protein. The sample has some 760,000 distinct CDR3 sequences; less than 15% are singletons. This specimen comes from a study of T cells in Graves' hyperthyroidism and ophthalmopathy.

The V call is TRBV2, the J call TRBJ2-1, with no clear D. Specimen: blood. This sequence was found in a woman between 18 and 29 years old with Graves' hyperthyroidism. The DNA for the CDR3 is TGTGCCAGCAGTCCCCCCCCGATTTTGTCCCCCAGCTCCTACAATGAGCAGTTCTTC. Translating gives CASSPPPILSPSSYNEQFF.